Below, 30 T cell receptor beta chains from the same sample are listed, as sequenced in a study of CD8 T cells in ankylosing spondylitis. TCRdb analysed the 5' RACE reads with MiXCR anew, one entry per CDR3 protein. The sample lists 290,000 or so distinct CDR3 sequences; less than 25% were seen once. Source material: blood, either unsorted or a sorted T cell fraction (not recorded which). The receptors come from a female donor with ankylosing spondylitis or in good health (not recorded which).

This clonotype was picked up a small number of times. The V call is TRBV6-6, the J call TRBJ2-3; D uncertain. V lost 4 bases, J lost 0 bases, and 8 bases lay in between. The germline gives CDR1 MNHNY, CDR2 SVGAGI (reference sequence). The CDR3 covers 14 residues. CDR3 nucleotide sequence: TGTGCCAGCAGTTCCTTCGGGAGCACAGATACGCAGTATTTT. Translated: CASSSFGSTDTQYF.

The sample holds a few counts of this clonotype. The chain uses TRBV7-2 and TRBJ2-7; possibly TRBD1 for D (7 bases). The CDR3 is made up of 15 amino acids. Trimming cost V 5 bases and J 7 bases, with 21 bases left between them. CDR1 and CDR2 from the germline V gene are SGHTA and FQGNSA. CDR3 in DNA: TGTGCCAGCAGCCTCGAGGACAGGAGGGGCTTGGAGCAGTACTTC. Translating gives CASSLEDRRGLEQYF.

A few counts support this clonotype. V usage is TRBV6-5 and J usage is TRBJ2-1, with TRBD1 identical over 7 bases. The germline V gene has CDR1 MNHEY and CDR2 SVGAGI. Losses at the gene ends were 2 bases for V and 10 bases for J; bases not matched to a gene: 8. This CDR3 is built from 14 residues. Written as DNA, the CDR3 is TGTGCCAGCAGTTACCAGGGACAGCTGCGGGAGCAGTTCTTC. Its protein is CASSYQGQLREQFF.

There are a few counts of this clonotype. The chain couples TRBV28 to TRBJ1-2; D gene unclear. The CDR3 is 15 amino acids. Germline-derived CDR1 and CDR2 are MDHEN and SYDVKM. V lost 7 bases to trimming and J lost 5 bases, with 20 bases between them. CDR3: CASTPQATGNYGYTF. The DNA of the CDR3 is TGTGCCAGCACCCCTCAGGCGACGGGGAATTATGGCTACACCTTC.

This clonotype was found a few times. The chain employs TRBV14 and TRBJ2-1; 13 bases fit TRBD2. Trimming at V came to 5 bases and at J to 9 bases, leaving 10 bases not matched to a gene. This CDR3 has 16 residues. Germline lookup yields CDR1 SGHDN and CDR2 FVKESK. CDR3 sequence: CASSSLGLAGVGEQFF. CDR3 sequence (DNA): TGTGCCAGCAGCTCACTTGGACTAGCGGGAGTAGGTGAGCAGTTCTTC.

V gene TRBV12-3 or TRBV12-4 combines with J gene TRBJ1-2; D remains unclear. V was pared by 3 bases and J by 3 bases, with 5 bases between. The CDR3 length is 12 residues. As DNA, the CDR3 is TGTGCCAGCAGTTTTTCCGACTATGGCTACACCTTC. Its translation is CASSFSDYGYTF.

The rearrangement links TRBV7-9 to TRBJ2-5, with TRBD2 identical over 9 bases. CDR3 length: 16 residues. Germline CDR1 and CDR2: SEHNR and FQNEAQ (reference sequence). V lost 1 base, J lost 1 base, and 4 bases stayed unmatched. The CDR3 spells CASSLVAGVLQETQYF. The CDR3 DNA reads as TGTGCCAGCAGCTTAGTAGCGGGAGTACTCCAAGAGACCCAGTACTTC.

This clonotype has ten or more counts. At one boundary the junction diverges from the germline segment, which might be a read error. V and J are TRBV5-1 and TRBJ2-5; the D gene is possibly TRBD2 (6 bases). The CDR3 length is 13 residues. CDR1 is SGHRS, CDR2 YFSETQ, per germline. DNA of the CDR3: TGTGCCAGCAGTTTACCCGGGGGAGAGACCCAGTACTTC. This sequence encodes CASSLPGGETQYF.

This clonotype occurred a few times. This rearrangement joins TRBV25-1 to TRBJ2-1; D gene uncertain. Germline V CDR1 and CDR2: MGHDK, SYGVNS. V was shortened by 9 bases and J by 7 bases, with 16 bases between the two germline ends. This CDR3 has 13 residues. CDR3 DNA sequence: TGTGCCAGTATGGTGGGCCTCCGAAATGAGCAGTTCTTC. Residues: CASMVGLRNEQFF.

The sample holds a few counts of this clonotype. The rearrangement joins TRBV20-1 to TRBJ2-7; D ambiguous. Trimming stripped 6 bases from V and 3 bases from J, with 12 bases between. CDR1 is DFQATT and CDR2 is SNEGSKA in the germline V gene (reference sequence). There are 12 residues in the CDR3. The CDR3 here is CSATRHSYEQYF. The CDR3 DNA reads TGCAGTGCCACTCGACACAGCTACGAGCAGTACTTC.

The V call is TRBV5-1, the J call TRBJ2-4; TRBD2 is a possible D gene (7 bases). This CDR3 comprises 13 residues. V shed 7 bases and J shed 5 bases, with 13 bases lying between them. Per the germline V gene, CDR1 is SGHRS and CDR2 is YFSETQ. CDR3 residues: CASGRGDENIQYF. CDR3 nucleotides: TGCGCCAGCGGGAGGGGGGATGAAAACATTCAGTACTTC.

This clonotype was picked up a small number of times. The rearrangement links TRBV29-1 to TRBJ2-1; 7 bases agree with TRBD1. V gave up 3 bases and J gave up 10 bases; unmatched junction bases: 21. Germline V CDR1 and CDR2: SQVTM, ANQGSEA. The CDR3 is 17 amino acids. The chain's CDR3 is CSVDKQGTGSFNGEQFF. The CDR3 nucleotides read TGCAGCGTTGACAAACAGGGGACGGGATCCTTTAATGGGGAGCAGTTCTTC.

The rearrangement links TRBV11-1 to TRBJ1-1, with TRBD1 as a possible D gene (5 bases). The CDR3 loop spans 14 amino acids. Germline V lookup: CDR1 SGHAT, CDR2 FQDESV (reference sequence). V lost 5 bases to trimming and J lost 4 bases, with 14 bases between them. The CDR3 sequence is CASSIRQSLTEAFF. The DNA of the CDR3 is TGTGCCAGCAGCATAAGACAGAGCCTCACTGAAGCTTTCTTT.

This clonotype has a count of ten or more. The CDR3 spells CASSLGSSYNEQFF. Here the CDR3 DNA reads TGTGCCAGCAGCTTGGGGAGCTCCTACAATGAGCAGTTCTTC. V and J are TRBV11-2 and TRBJ2-1, with D perhaps matching TRBD2 (5 bases). Germline lookup yields CDR1 SGHAT and CDR2 FQNNGV. The CDR3 has 14 residues. Between the trimmed V and J ends, which lost 3 bases and 0 bases, there was a span of 6 bases.

This clonotype was seen many times. This sequence joins TRBV20-1 and TRBJ2-7, with D perhaps TRBD1 (6 bases). Germline CDR1 and CDR2: DFQATT and SNEGSKA (reference sequence). The CDR3 runs to 13 residues. The germline V and J ends were trimmed by 3 bases and 10 bases, with 19 bases remaining between them. CDR3 coding DNA: TGCAGTGCTAGCTCCGGGGACAACGGGAAACAGTACTTC. This gives the protein CSASSGDNGKQYF.

The chain recombines TRBV30 with TRBJ2-1; D possibly corresponds to TRBD2 (6 bases). The CDR3 is 18 amino acids. Germline V gene data show CDR1 as GTSNPN and CDR2 as SVGIG (reference sequence). The germline V and J ends were trimmed by 0 bases and 0 bases, with 18 bases remaining between them. CDR3: CAWSVRPLGRSSYNEQFF. The CDR3 DNA reads TGTGCCTGGAGTGTACGGCCATTAGGGAGGAGCTCCTACAATGAGCAGTTCTTC.

DNA of the CDR3: TGTGCCAGCAGCCTCCGGCCTCCCGGGGGGGCAGGCAAAAACATTCAGTACTTC. It translates to CASSLRPPGGAGKNIQYF. V gene TRBV11-2 combines with J gene TRBJ2-4, with 8 bases lining up with TRBD2. Germline assignment: CDR1 SGHAT and CDR2 FQNNGV. The trim removed 5 bases at V and 3 bases at J, leaving 15 bases unmatched. The length of the CDR3 is 18 residues. Full variable domain (outside the CDR3, taken from reference TRBV11-2 and TRBJ2-4): EAGVAQSPRYKIIEKRQSVAFWCNPISGHATLYWYQQILGQGPKLLIQFQNNGVVDDSQLPKDRFSAERLKGVDSTLKIQPAKLEDSAVYLCASSLRPPGGAGKNIQYFGAGTRLSVL.

This clonotype was found a few times. The chain has TRBV12-3 or TRBV12-4 and TRBJ2-1; 9 bases agree with TRBD1. Germline trimming cut 5 bases from V and 5 bases from J; bases unmatched to any gene: 4. The CDR3 is 14 residues long. The CDR3 spells CASSRQGGDNEQFF. In nucleotides, the CDR3 is TGTGCCAGCAGTCGACAGGGGGGGGACAATGAGCAGTTCTTC.

At least ten counts were recorded for this clonotype. The chain combines TRBV7-2 with TRBJ1-1; D perhaps matches TRBD1 (5 bases). Trimming removed 5 bases at V and 3 bases at J, with 13 bases between. Per the germline V gene, CDR1 is SGHTA and CDR2 is FQGNSA. The CDR3 has 14 amino acids. DNA for the CDR3: TGTGCCAGCAGCCCGCGGGGCAGGGACACTGAAGCTTTCTTT. This encodes CASSPRGRDTEAFF.

This clonotype occurred a few times. This chain joins TRBV5-5 and TRBJ2-5; 11 nucleotides line up with TRBD2. From germline, CDR1 is SGHKS and CDR2 YYEKEE (reference sequence). The CDR3 contains 17 residues. V gave up 1 base and J gave up 2 bases; unmatched junction bases: 7. The CDR3 region has the DNA TGTGCCAGCAGCTTGCGCCCCACTAGCGGGGGTCAAGAGACCCAGTACTTC. This gives the protein CASSLRPTSGGQETQYF. The entire variable domain, with the rest obtained from reference TRBV5-5 and TRBJ2-5, is as follows: DAGVTQSPTHLIKTRGQQVTLRCSPISGHKSVSWYQQVLGQGPQFIFQYYEKEERGRGNFPDRFSARQFPNYSSELNVNALLLGDSALYLCASSLRPTSGGQETQYFGPGTRLLVL.

For this clonotype: One end of the junction varies from germline; a read error may be responsible. V is TRBV7-7 and J is TRBJ2-3, with D perhaps matching TRBD1 (6 bases). This CDR3 is 13 amino acids long. Germline CDR1 is SSHAT and CDR2 is FNYEAQ (reference sequence). The CDR3 bases are TGTGCTAGCAGCCAGGGACACGACAATACGCAGTATTTT. Residues: CASSQGHDNTQYF.

This clonotype was counted once. With a much larger clone just one base away, this may be a read error. As the CDR3 is not closed by the conserved phenylalanine or tryptophan, this likely results from a read error. The chain employs TRBV29-1 and TRBJ1-1, with 7 bases fitting TRBD1. The CDR3 runs 14 residues. V shed 8 bases, J shed 3 bases, and the junction held 12 bases outside the gene matches. CDR1 and CDR2 from the germline V gene are SQVTM and ANQGSEA. The DNA for the CDR3 is TGCAGCATCACCGTCCAGGGGGGGGACACTGAAGCTTTCCTT. It is translated as CSITVQGGDTEAFL.

This clonotype has ten or more counts. The CDR3: CASSGYILQDSYNEQFF. The CDR3 bases are TGTGCCAGCAGCGGATACATCCTACAGGACTCCTACAATGAGCAGTTCTTC. The chain has TRBV7-9 and TRBJ2-1; D might be TRBD1 (5 bases). Per germline, CDR1 SEHNR and CDR2 FQNEAQ (reference sequence). The CDR3 covers 17 residues. The ends were cut back, 5 bases at V and 0 bases at J, with 17 bases in the middle.

This clonotype was counted between two and nine times. The chain combines TRBV6-5 with TRBJ2-7; 7 bases are shared with TRBD1. V gave up 0 bases and J gave up 3 bases; unmatched junction bases: 2. Germline loops: CDR1 MNHEY, CDR2 SVGAGI. CDR3 length: 14 residues. CDR3 loop: CASSYSAGGYEQYF. The CDR3 region has the DNA TGTGCCAGCAGTTACTCAGCAGGGGGCTACGAGCAGTACTTC.

This clonotype has only a few counts. The rearrangement uses TRBV20-1 and TRBJ2-7, with D perhaps matching TRBD1 (6 bases). The CDR3 length is 11 residues. V was shortened by 4 bases and J by 5 bases, with 9 bases between the two germline ends. CDR1 is DFQATT and CDR2 is SNEGSKA in the germline V gene (reference sequence). CDR3: CSAKGVHEQYF. DNA for the CDR3: TGCAGTGCTAAGGGGGTTCACGAGCAGTACTTC.

This clonotype was counted a few times. The chain joins TRBV12-3 or TRBV12-4 to TRBJ2-3; the match to TRBD2 covers 8 bases. V dropped 5 bases and J dropped 0; count of bases not matched to a gene: 10. This CDR3 spans 17 amino acids. For the CDR3, the DNA is TGTGCCAGCAGTCTCCGACTAGCGAGCACTAGCACAGATACGCAGTATTTT. Translating it yields CASSLRLASTSTDTQYF.

The chain joins TRBV5-6 to TRBJ1-1; D gene unclear. This CDR3 is 15 amino acids long. CDR1 is SGHDT, CDR2 YYEEEE, per germline. V lost 0 bases and J 0 bases, leaving 9 bases between the germline ends. The CDR3 DNA sequence: TGTGCCAGCAGCTTGGATGGCAGACTGAACACTGAAGCTTTCTTT. Amino acid sequence: CASSLDGRLNTEAFF.

This clonotype was seen a handful of times. The chain employs TRBV11-2 and TRBJ2-6; tentative D call: TRBD1 (7 bases). The V end was cut by 3 bases, the J end by 4 bases, with 22 bases between. CDR1 and CDR2 from the germline V gene are SGHAT and FQNNGV. The CDR3 has 19 residues. CDR3 sequence reads: CASSFRRRGVSAGANVLTF. The CDR3 DNA is TGTGCCAGCAGCTTCCGCCGCAGGGGGGTTTCTGCCGGGGCCAACGTCCTGACTTTC.

V usage is TRBV7-2 and J usage is TRBJ2-1, with 7 bases matching TRBD2. V was clipped by 5 bases and J by 6 bases; unmatched bases: 7. Per the germline V gene, CDR1 is SGHTA and CDR2 is FQGNSA. This CDR3 has 14 amino acids. CDR3 nucleotides: TGTGCCAGCAGCCCTGGGGGAGGGATCAATGAGCAGTTCTTC. Its translation: CASSPGGGINEQFF.

The V and J genes are TRBV29-1 and TRBJ1-1; perhaps TRBD1 as D (5 bases). The CDR3 is 12 amino acids. Trimming removed 3 bases at V and 8 bases at J, with 13 bases between. Per germline, CDR1 SQVTM and CDR2 ANQGSEA. The chain's CDR3 is CSVDVVWGEAFF. As DNA, the CDR3 is TGCAGCGTTGACGTTGTTTGGGGGGAAGCTTTCTTT.